A selection of T cell receptor beta chains follows, all from one sample in a study of cytomegalovirus exposure and HLA in healthy donors. Libraries were prepared by immunoSEQ multiplex PCR; TCRdb keeps only in-frame clonotypes and omits some of them. The specimen's table records 170,000 or so clones. The specimen was PBMCs. The receptors here all came from a man in his thirties or forties in good health and CMV-seronegative. Both conserved end residues are part of each CDR3. The D gene is left open where the match is weak.

CDR3 length	D gene	V gene	J gene	CDR3 protein	CDR3 DNA
12	.	TRBV10-3	TRBJ1-2	CAISGQGSGYTF	TGTGCCATCAGTGGGCAGGGTTCTGGCTACACCTTC
14	.	TRBV30	TRBJ1-1	CAWSVTGYRTEAFF	TGTGCCTGGAGTGTTACGGGGTATCGCACTGAAGCTTTCTTT
13	TRBD1	TRBV5-6	TRBJ2-1	CASSRGQYNEQFF	TGTGCCAGCAGCCGGGGACAGTACAATGAGCAGTTCTTC
15	TRBD2	TRBV27	TRBJ2-7	CASSLRGGPFYEQYF	TGTGCCAGCAGCCTACGGGGGGGCCCCTTCTACGAGCAGTACTTC
15	TRBD2	TRBV6-6	TRBJ2-1	CASSLTSGSYNEQFF	TGTGCCAGCAGTTTGACTAGCGGCTCCTACAATGAGCAGTTCTTC
14	.	TRBV5-4	TRBJ1-2	CASSLAGYNYGYTF	TGTGCCAGCAGCTTGGCCGGGTATAACTATGGCTACACCTTC
16	.	TRBV7-9	TRBJ2-4	CASSFVWGPTKNIQYF	TGTGCCAGCAGCTTCGTTTGGGGGCCGACCAAAAACATTCAGTACTTC
12	TRBD1	TRBV28	TRBJ1-2	CASTGTDYGYTF	TGTGCCAGCACCGGGACAGACTATGGCTACACCTTC
15	TRBD1	TRBV7-2	TRBJ2-1	CASSLSGGMNNEQFF	TGTGCCAGCAGCTTATCAGGGGGCATGAACAATGAGCAGTTCTTC
17	TRBD1	TRBV6-1	TRBJ1-5	CASSDRQGANSNQPQHF	TGTGCCAGCAGTGATCGGCAGGGGGCTAATAGCAATCAGCCCCAGCATTTT
14	.	TRBV18	TRBJ1-5	CASSAQGGNQPQHF	TGTGCCAGCTCGGCCCAGGGTGGTAATCAGCCCCAGCATTTT
16	TRBD2	TRBV5-5	TRBJ2-2	CASSYTSGRTGGELFF	TGTGCCAGCAGTTACACTAGCGGGAGAACGGGCGGGGAGCTGTTTTTT
11	.	TRBV29-1	TRBJ2-1	CSVTGYNEQFF	TGCAGCGTGACAGGATACAATGAGCAGTTCTTC
15	.	TRBV19	TRBJ1-2	CASSIKFSRAYGYTF	TGTGCCAGTAGTATCAAGTTCTCCAGGGCATATGGCTACACCTTC
14	.	TRBV21-1	TRBJ2-7	CASTRAGGPYEQYF	TGTGCCAGCACCCGAGCGGGAGGTCCCTACGAGCAGTACTTC
17	TRBD1	TRBV10-3	TRBJ2-3	CAISGYSGQGAGDTQYF	TGTGCCATCAGTGGGTACTCGGGGCAGGGGGCCGGAGATACGCAGTATTTT
16	.	TRBV7-2	TRBJ2-1	CASSSPRGSGFVEQFF	TGTGCCAGCAGCTCCCCCCGTGGTAGCGGTTTCGTCGAGCAGTTCTTC
15	TRBD2	TRBV9	TRBJ2-7	CASSVGWGLAYEQYF	TGTGCCAGCAGCGTAGGCTGGGGACTAGCCTACGAGCAGTACTTC